The clone carrying this TCR beta chain was recorded a few times. This CDR3 spans 16 amino acids. Losses at the gene ends were 0 bases for V and 2 bases for J; bases not matched to a gene: 6. Germline CDR1 SGHRS, CDR2 YFSETQ. The sample originates from a study of T cell changes during pregnancy in multiple sclerosis. The protocol was immunoSEQ multiplex PCR, while the TCRdb copy is restricted to in-frame clones and leaves out a portion. The table lists some 37,000 clones, around nine tenths of them singletons, with roughly 0.38% in the top ten. Here the sequenced sample was CD4+ T cells from peripheral blood mononuclear cells, taken after pregnancy. The receptor comes from a female donor in good health, enrolled as a control in a pregnancy study. V gene TRBV5-1 combines with J gene TRBJ1-2, with 8 bases lining up with TRBD1. The CDR3 loop is CASSLASRTGNYGYTF. CDR3 bases: TGCGCCAGCAGCTTGGCCTCCCGGACAGGGAACTATGGCTACACCTTC.